This T cell receptor beta chain was recovered during a study of cytomegalovirus exposure and HLA in healthy donors. Study-wide results and caveats: Accurate HLA-A and HLA-B prediction from TCR beta sequences was reported for most subjects.

PCR employed 60 Vbeta and 13 Jbeta primers. TCRdb's table, derived via immunoSEQ multiplex PCR, lists solely in-frame clones and lacks some. The table includes over 200,000 clones, more than 75% detected once. Notes on this clone: What it recognizes is unknown.

CDR3 size: 16 residues. With V trimmed by 3 bases and J by 2 bases, 10 bases remained unmatched. In germline, CDR1 is LGHNA, CDR2 YNFKEQ. This TCR came from a human donor in good health. Material: PBMCs. The chain links TRBV4-2 to TRBJ2-7, with 7 bases fitting TRBD1. The CDR3 DNA sequence: TGTGCCAGCAGCCAGGCCGGACAGGTCGCGGCCTACGAGCAGTACTTC. Amino acid sequence: CASSQAGQVAAYEQYF.